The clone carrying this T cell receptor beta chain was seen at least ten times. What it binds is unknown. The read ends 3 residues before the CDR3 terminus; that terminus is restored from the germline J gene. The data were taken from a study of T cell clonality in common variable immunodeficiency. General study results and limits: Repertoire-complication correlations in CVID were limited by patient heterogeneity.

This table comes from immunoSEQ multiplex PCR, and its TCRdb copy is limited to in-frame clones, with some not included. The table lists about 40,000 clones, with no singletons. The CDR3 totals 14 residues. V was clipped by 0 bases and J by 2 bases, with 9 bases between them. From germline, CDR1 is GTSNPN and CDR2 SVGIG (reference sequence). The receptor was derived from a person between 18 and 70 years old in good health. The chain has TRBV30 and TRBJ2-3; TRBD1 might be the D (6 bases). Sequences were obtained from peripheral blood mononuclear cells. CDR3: CAWSVPGDTDTQYF. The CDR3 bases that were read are TGTGCCTGGAGTGTACCAGGGGACACAGATACG. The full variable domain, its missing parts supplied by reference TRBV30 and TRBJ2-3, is SQTIHQWPATLVQPVGSPLSLECTVEGTSNPNLYWYRQAAGRGLQLLFYSVGIGQISSEVPQNLSASRPQDRQFILSSKKLLLSDSGFYLCAWSVPGDTDTQYFGPGTRLTVL.